This T cell receptor beta chain emerged from a study of blood T cell repertoires in COVID-19. Study context: Sites in the United States, Italy and Spain provided acute and convalescent COVID-19 samples. PBMCs, B-cell-depleted T cells, or T cells were the source of the cDNA or gDNA that made up the material.

In the source study's methods: Reference gene primer amplification gave nucleated cell count estimates. Using immunoSEQ multiplex PCR, the repertoire was profiled, and TCRdb retains in-frame clones only, with some absent. V, J and clone size are those of that table, while D and trimming were read from the DNA. The sample includes some 310,000 clones, around 87% of them seen just once. Trimming took off 6 bases at V and 5 bases at J, with 17 bases between the two ends. Per the germline V gene, CDR1 is MDHEN and CDR2 is SYDVKM. This CDR3 has 15 residues. The source material was peripheral blood. The sequence was obtained from a man aged 50 to 60 with active or convalescent COVID-19. The V call is TRBV28, the J call TRBJ1-5, with a weak D call TRBD1 (6 bases). The CDR3 loop is CASRPRGAGDQPQHF. CDR3 nucleotides: TGTGCCAGCAGACCCAGGGGTGCGGGGGATCAGCCCCAGCATTTT.